The next 17 T cell receptor beta chains were all read from a single sample in a study of identical twins. TCRdb re-called the 5' RACE reads through MiXCR, storing one row per CDR3 protein. Of 200,000 to 250,000 distinct CDR3 sequences in the sample, approximately 8.3% were seen once. The same sample was also studied in work on yellow fever vaccine responses in identical twins.

The sequenced sample consisted of memory (CD45RO+) T cells sorted from blood. The receptors shown here come from a woman between 18 and 29 years old in good health.

This chain connects TRBV7-9 to TRBJ2-5; 7 bases agree with TRBD2. Trimming cost V 5 bases and J 3 bases; bases outside gene matches: 6. The germline V gene has CDR1 SEHNR and CDR2 FQNEAQ (reference sequence). The CDR3 has 14 amino acids. CDR3 residues: CASSGGGLEETQYF. The CDR3 nucleotides are TGTGCCAGCAGCGGGGGGGGATTGGAAGAGACCCAGTACTTC.

There are many counts of this clonotype. This chain joins TRBV12-3 or TRBV12-4 and TRBJ1-1; D is undetermined. The CDR3 has 13 amino acids. The germline V and J ends were trimmed by 3 bases and 7 bases, with 12 bases remaining between them. CDR3: CASSFRARDEAFF. CDR3 sequence (DNA): TGTGCCAGCAGTTTTCGCGCGAGAGATGAAGCTTTCTTT.

On this clonotype itself: A much larger clonotype is one base distant, so this may be a read error. The chain has TRBV3-1 and TRBJ1-4, with D unclear. The CDR3 spans 12 residues. Germline-derived CDR1 and CDR2 are LGHDT and YNNKEL (reference sequence). V lost 7 bases, J lost 8 bases, and 11 bases lay in between. CDR3 DNA sequence: TGTGCCAGCAACCGCGAGGAAGAAAAACTGTTTTTT. Translating gives CASNREEEKLFF. Full variable domain (missing parts from reference TRBV3-1 and TRBJ1-4): DTAVSQTPKYLVTQMGNDKSIKCEQNLGHDTMYWYKQDSKKFLKIMFSYNNKELIINETVPNRFSPKSPDKAHLNLHINSLELGDSAVYFCASNREEEKLFFGSGTQLSVL.

This clonotype was picked up a small number of times. The chain carries TRBV12-3 or TRBV12-4 and TRBJ2-1; D not certain. CDR3 size: 12 residues. Trimming pared 6 bases from V and 8 bases from J, leaving 11 bases between. The CDR3: CASRPVRDEQFF. In DNA form, the CDR3 reads TGTGCCAGCAGACCTGTTAGGGATGAGCAGTTCTTC.

This rearrangement joins TRBV3-1 to TRBJ2-5; weak D call: TRBD1 (5 bases). Germline V gene sequence: CDR1 LGHDT, CDR2 YNNKEL (reference sequence). Between the trimmed V and J ends, which lost 4 bases and 5 bases, there was a span of 11 bases. The CDR3 contains 13 residues. The CDR3: CASSLNAGETQYF. In DNA, the CDR3 is TGTGCCAGCAGCCTGAACGCAGGGGAGACCCAGTACTTC.

This clonotype was detected many times. This chain uses TRBV20-1 with TRBJ2-2; D assignment may be TRBD1 or TRBD2 (5 bases each). Germline V CDR1 and CDR2: DFQATT, SNEGSKA (reference sequence). Trimming pared 3 bases from V and 1 base from J, leaving 15 bases between. The CDR3 extends over 16 amino acids. DNA for the CDR3: TGCAGTGCTAGCACATTCGAGAGGGGGAACACCGGGGAGCTGTTTTTT. Translating it yields CSASTFERGNTGELFF.

This clonotype was seen many times. The genes are TRBV29-1 and TRBJ2-1, with 8 bases aligning to TRBD2. Germline assignment: CDR1 SQVTM and CDR2 ANQGSEA. This CDR3 spans 14 amino acids. Germline trimming cut 6 bases from V and 6 bases from J; bases unmatched to any gene: 10. The CDR3 nucleotides are TGCAGCGTAGATCGTAGCGGGATGGGCAATGAGCAGTTCTTC. This encodes CSVDRSGMGNEQFF.

The chain has TRBV7-2 and TRBJ2-7; D unclear. Germline V gene data show CDR1 as SGHTA and CDR2 as FQGNSA. This CDR3 contains 13 residues. The V end lost 2 bases, the J end lost 5 bases, and 10 bases lay between the germline ends. This chain's CDR3 is CASSLKSIHEQYF. Written as DNA, the CDR3 is TGTGCCAGCAGCTTAAAATCCATCCACGAGCAGTACTTC.

V gene TRBV6-1 combines with J gene TRBJ2-7; D is possibly TRBD1 or TRBD2 (5 bases each). Trimming pared 6 bases from V and 2 bases from J, leaving 17 bases between. Germline CDR1 reads MNHNS; CDR2 reads SASEGT. CDR3 length equals 15 residues. CDR3 residues: CASSSAGTSTYEQYF. The CDR3 coding sequence is TGTGCCAGCAGCAGTGCCGGGACCTCTACCTACGAGCAGTACTTC.

This clonotype was detected a few times. CDR3 residues: CATSSRGRDTGELFF. CDR3 sequence (DNA): TGTGCCACCAGCAGTAGGGGCAGAGACACCGGGGAGCTGTTTTTT. V is TRBV15 and J is TRBJ2-2, with a tentative D call TRBD1 (5 bases). The germline gives CDR1 LNHNV, CDR2 YYDKDF (reference sequence). This CDR3 is 15 amino acids long. V lost 3 bases, J lost 3 bases, and 11 bases lay in between. The complete variable domain, with remaining parts taken from reference TRBV15 and TRBJ2-2, reads DAMVIQNPRYQVTQFGKPVTLSCSQTLNHNVMYWYQQKSSQAPKLLFHYYDKDFNNEADTPDNFQSRRPNTSFCFLDIRSPGLGDTAMYLCATSSRGRDTGELFFGEGSRLTVL.

This clonotype turned up a few times. This chain links TRBV28 with TRBJ2-6; the D is unclear. The V gene lost 3 bases and the J gene lost 2 bases, with 5 bases spanning the gap. Germline lookup yields CDR1 MDHEN and CDR2 SYDVKM. The length of the CDR3 is 14 residues. The CDR3, as DNA: TGTGCCAGCAGTTTTGTCACTGGGGCCAACGTCCTGACTTTC. Residues: CASSFVTGANVLTF.

The table lists this clonotype with a few counts. This chain links TRBV5-6 with TRBJ2-3; D is possibly TRBD2 (6 bases). CDR3 length equals 16 residues. The V and J ends lost 4 bases and 5 bases respectively, with 20 bases between them. The germline V gene encodes CDR1 SGHDT and CDR2 YYEEEE. The CDR3 region is CASSLLRRAREDTQYF. Written as DNA, the CDR3 is TGTGCCAGCAGCCTCTTGCGGAGGGCCCGAGAAGATACGCAGTATTTT.

The sample holds many counts of this clonotype. This rearrangement joins TRBV12-3 or TRBV12-4 to TRBJ2-3, with 13 bases matching TRBD2. CDR3 length: 16 amino acids. After removal of 5 bases from V and 2 bases from J, the junction contained 4 bases not matched to a gene. In DNA form, the CDR3 reads TGTGCCAGCAGTCGGACTAGCGGGAGTTCCACAGATACGCAGTATTTT. Its protein is CASSRTSGSSTDTQYF.

This clonotype was detected many times. CDR3 nucleotide sequence: TGTGCCAGCAGTTACTGGGAAACTGGGGCCAACGTCCTGACTTTC. This sequence encodes CASSYWETGANVLTF. This chain uses TRBV6-5 with TRBJ2-6, with unresolved D. Germline loops: CDR1 MNHEY, CDR2 SVGAGI. Trimming pared 1 base from V and 2 bases from J, leaving 6 bases between. This CDR3 comprises 15 residues.

In its sample, this clonotype was seen many times. One end of the junction fails to match germline, which may point to a read error. This rearrangement joins TRBV29-1 to TRBJ2-1, with D unresolved. The germline V gene encodes CDR1 SQVTM and CDR2 ANQGSEA. The CDR3 totals 11 residues. This CDR3 is CSVERDSSEDF. The CDR3 DNA follows: TGCAGCGTTGAAAGGGATTCTAGTGAGGACTTC.

There are a few counts of this clonotype. This chain links TRBV6-2 or TRBV6-3 with TRBJ2-4; 7 nucleotides agree with TRBD2. The V segment lost 2 bases and the J segment 2 bases; nucleotides outside the gene matches: 9. CDR3 length equals 17 residues. Germline V gives CDR1 MNHEY, CDR2 SVGEGT. The CDR3 loop reads CASSYAAGETPKNIQYF. DNA for the CDR3: TGTGCCAGCAGTTACGCTGCGGGAGAAACACCCAAAAACATTCAGTACTTC.

This clonotype was seen many times. This chain joins TRBV20-1 and TRBJ2-7, with TRBD1 matching 7 bases. This CDR3 comprises 14 residues. Germline V gene lookup returns CDR1 DFQATT and CDR2 SNEGSKA (reference sequence). J gave up 2 bases and V 0 bases, and 4 bases lay outside the gene matches. The CDR3 is CSAREGTGAYEQYF. The CDR3 coding sequence is TGCAGTGCTAGAGAGGGAACAGGGGCCTACGAGCAGTACTTC.